The rows below give T cell receptor beta chains drawn from one sample of a study of blood T cell repertoires in COVID-19. Sequenced by immunoSEQ multiplex PCR; TCRdb stores in-frame clones only, minus some. The sample includes fewer than 180,000 clones, around four fifths seen only once; the top ten take 2.2%. The specimen was peripheral blood. All receptors derive from a man between 65 and 80 years old with acute or convalescent COVID-19. CDR3s include the opening cysteine and the closing phenylalanine or tryptophan. Fields, in order: J gene, V gene, clone size, D gene, CDR3 protein, CDR3 DNA. A D gene is named only where the DNA matches it firmly. The size field is filled for only some rows; it gives once, few, many or a size class.

TRBJ2-7 | TRBV6-1 | NA | NA | CASSEILEQYF | TGTGCCAGCAGTGAAATCCTCGAGCAGTACTTC
TRBJ1-5 | TRBV4-1 | NA | NA | CASSQDAGQLYQPQHF | TGCGCCAGCAGCCAAGATGCAGGGCAGCTCTATCAGCCCCAGCATTTT
TRBJ2-7 | TRBV2 | NA | NA | CASSLDYEQYF | TGTGCCAGCAGTCTAGACTACGAGCAGTACTTC
TRBJ1-5 | TRBV12-3/TRBV12-4 | NA | TRBD1 | CASRIQGQPQHF | TGTGCCAGCAGGATACAGGGGCAGCCCCAGCATTTT
TRBJ2-7 | TRBV29-1 | few | NA | CSVQIPDWVNPTGYEQYF | TGCAGCGTTCAGATTCCGGACTGGGTGAACCCAACGGGGTACGAGCAGTACTTC
TRBJ2-7 | TRBV6-4 | NA | NA | CASSEIWGAEQYF | TGTGCCAGCAGTGAAATTTGGGGCGCCGAGCAGTACTTC
TRBJ2-1 | TRBV9 | NA | NA | CASSVGGRRGLHNEQFF | TGTGCCAGCAGCGTAGGGGGCCGGCGGGGACTCCACAATGAGCAGTTCTTC
TRBJ2-3 | TRBV29-1 | NA | NA | CSVESRGSTDTQYF | TGCAGCGTTGAGTCGCGGGGAAGCACAGATACGCAGTATTTT
TRBJ2-7 | TRBV7-6 | many | TRBD2 | CASSPYAGTSGYEQYF | TGTGCCAGCAGCCCCTACGCCGGGACTAGCGGGTACGAGCAGTACTTC
TRBJ2-7 | TRBV6-1 | NA | NA | CASSGGRGQLTYEQYF | TGTGCCAGCAGTGGGGGCCGAGGACAGCTTACCTACGAGCAGTACTTC
TRBJ2-5 | TRBV9 | NA | TRBD1 | CASGTGQETQYF | TGTGCCAGCGGGACAGGGCAAGAGACCCAGTACTTC
TRBJ2-4 | TRBV9 | NA | NA | CASSVGSGERDIQYF | TGTGCCAGCAGCGTAGGGTCAGGGGAGAGGGACATTCAGTACTTC
TRBJ1-6 | TRBV11-3 | NA | NA | CASSPPTGRGYNSPLHF | TGTGCCAGCAGCCCCCCAACAGGGCGCGGGTATAATTCACCCCTCCACTTT
TRBJ2-7 | TRBV19 | NA | NA | CASSIGWGPSYEQYF | TGTGCCAGTAGTATAGGGTGGGGGCCGTCCTACGAGCAGTACTTC
TRBJ2-7 | TRBV2 | once | TRBD1 | CASKGLTGGLNEQYF | TGTGCCAGCAAAGGTCTGACAGGGGGTTTGAACGAGCAGTACTTC
TRBJ2-7 | TRBV6-5 | few | TRBD2 | CASSYPIGGAYEQYF | TGTGCCAGCAGTTACCCGATCGGGGGGGCCTACGAGCAGTACTTC
TRBJ1-1 | TRBV27 | once | TRBD1 | CASSLNRGGTEAFF | TGTGCCAGCAGTTTAAACAGGGGTGGCACTGAAGCTTTCTTT
TRBJ2-5 | TRBV9 | NA | NA | CASSVGNSQETQYF | TGTGCCAGCAGCGTAGGCAACAGTCAAGAGACCCAGTACTTC